These T cell receptor beta chains were read from a single sample in a study of Ad26.COV2.S vaccination and SARS-CoV-2 variants. Sequencing used immunoSEQ multiplex PCR; TCRdb keeps in-frame clones, though not all of them. The data contain about 480,000 clones, roughly nine tenths of them singletons. The material was peripheral blood, obtained in a trial of Ad26.COV2.S vaccine versus placebo. The receptor source for this set is a person aged 18-60 years who received the Ad26.COV2.S COVID-19 vaccine or a placebo. CDR3s include the opening cysteine and the closing phenylalanine or tryptophan. D genes are given only for firm matches. Clone size, where shown, is once, few, many, or a class for clones that have expanded.

>.|TRBV5-1|TRBJ2-2|TRBD1
CASSFGQGQTGELFF
TGCGCCAGCAGCTTCGGACAGGGCCAGACCGGGGAGCTGTTTTTT
>once|TRBV18|TRBJ2-1|.
CASSRVGSYNEQFF
TGTGCCAGCTCACGAGTTGGCTCCTACAATGAGCAGTTCTTC
>.|TRBV7-2|TRBJ2-7|.
CASTSGYEQYF
TGTGCCAGCACCTCAGGGTACGAGCAGTACTTC
>once|TRBV7-2|TRBJ1-6|.
CASSPYRVLSYNSPLHF
TGTGCCAGCAGCCCGTATAGGGTACTATCCTATAATTCACCCCTCCACTTT
>.|TRBV7-9|TRBJ2-1|TRBD2
CASSSIAGGPDNEQFF
TGTGCCAGCAGCTCCATAGCGGGAGGTCCCGACAATGAGCAGTTCTTC
>.|TRBV7-9|TRBJ2-2|.
CASSSRGGTGANTGELFF
TGTGCCAGCAGCTCCCGAGGAGGGACCGGCGCGAACACCGGGGAGCTGTTTTTT
>.|TRBV5-1|TRBJ1-6|TRBD1
CASSSGQGAFPLHF
TGCGCCAGCAGCTCGGGACAGGGGGCTTTTCCCCTCCACTTT
>once|TRBV27|TRBJ1-3|TRBD1
CASSFNRGSDTIYF
TGTGCCAGCAGTTTCAACAGGGGGTCTGACACCATATATTTT
>.|TRBV30|TRBJ2-1|.
CACNLAYEQFF
TGTGCCTGCAACCTAGCATACGAGCAGTTCTTC
>.|TRBV7-2|TRBJ2-2|TRBD2
CASSRRLAGASNTGELFF
TGTGCCAGCAGCCGCCGACTAGCGGGCGCGTCGAACACCGGGGAGCTGTTTTTT
>.|TRBV5-5|TRBJ1-2|.
CASSNGVMGGYTF
TGTGCCAGCAGCAACGGGGTCATGGGGGGCTACACCTTC
>.|TRBV27|TRBJ2-1|TRBD2
CASSPSAGGRGNEQFF
TGTGCCAGCAGTCCCTCCGCGGGAGGGCGTGGGAATGAGCAGTTCTTC
>.|TRBV28|TRBJ2-5|.
CASSGNSETQYF
TGTGCCAGTTCAGGGAATTCAGAGACCCAGTACTTC
>once|TRBV6-5|TRBJ1-2|TRBD1
CASRIQGGYGYTF
TGTGCCAGCAGAATCCAGGGGGGCTATGGCTACACCTTC
>.|TRBV7-9|TRBJ2-5|.
CASSSDMPETQYF
TGTGCCAGCAGCTCCGACATGCCGGAGACCCAGTACTTC
>.|TRBV30|TRBJ2-1|TRBD2
CAWRNSGSLNNEQFF
TGTGCCTGGAGAAATAGCGGGAGCCTTAACAATGAGCAGTTCTTC
>.|TRBV18|TRBJ1-2|.
CASSPTGAPGGYTF
TGTGCCAGCTCCCCAACGGGGGCCCCTGGTGGCTACACCTTC
>.|TRBV19|TRBJ2-7|TRBD2
CASSSEREWDYEQYF
TGTGCCAGTAGCTCAGAGCGGGAGTGGGACTACGAGCAGTACTTC
>.|TRBV15|TRBJ2-7|.
CATSREPDSRYEQYF
TGTGCCACCAGCAGAGAACCCGACAGTCGCTACGAGCAGTACTTC
>.|TRBV5-1|TRBJ2-1|TRBD1
CASSYRDRENEQFF
TGCGCCAGCAGCTACCGGGACAGGGAGAATGAGCAGTTCTTC
>few|TRBV28|TRBJ1-6|TRBD1
CASSLAGDRSNSPLHF
TGTGCCAGCAGTCTAGCGGGGGACAGATCTAATTCACCCCTCCACTTT
>once|TRBV3-1/TRBV3-2|TRBJ2-1|.
CASSQDRPLAGLHNEQFF
TGTGCCAGCAGCCAAGATAGGCCCCTTGCGGGACTCCACAATGAGCAGTTCTTC
>.|TRBV5-6|TRBJ1-5|TRBD1
CASSLAGGDQPQHF
TGTGCCAGCAGCTTGGCAGGGGGCGATCAGCCCCAGCATTTT
>.|TRBV30|TRBJ2-3|.
CACSTWGVRTDTQYF
TGTGCCTGTTCCACTTGGGGGGTACGCACAGATACGCAGTATTTT
>.|TRBV5-6|TRBJ2-5|.
CASSLVGRQETQYF
TGTGCCAGCAGCTTGGTTGGCAGACAAGAGACCCAGTACTTC
>few|TRBV9|TRBJ2-6|.
CASSVAAGVAGGANVLTF
TGTGCCAGCAGCGTAGCCGCAGGCGTGGCGGGAGGGGCCAACGTCCTGACTTTC
>.|TRBV5-1|TRBJ1-2|.
CASSFLPANYGYTF
TGCGCCAGCAGCTTCCTTCCAGCTAACTATGGCTACACCTTC
>once|TRBV7-2|TRBJ2-3|.
CASRQNRFDTQYF
TGTGCCAGCAGGCAAAACAGGTTCGATACGCAGTATTTT
>few|TRBV28|TRBJ1-5|.
CASSLSGAVQHF
TGTGCCAGCAGTTTATCAGGGGCTGTCCAGCATTTT
>.|TRBV2|TRBJ2-7|TRBD2
CASRRESTSYEQYF
TGTGCCAGCAGGCGGGAGTCCACTTCCTACGAGCAGTACTTC
>.|TRBV7-2|TRBJ2-3|.
CASSLETGKSTDTQYF
TGTGCCAGCAGCTTAGAGACGGGAAAAAGCACAGATACGCAGTATTTT
>.|TRBV5-1|TRBJ2-1|TRBD1
CASSLVGTGSYNEQFF
TGCGCCAGCAGCTTGGTTGGGACAGGCTCCTACAATGAGCAGTTCTTC
>.|TRBV7-9|TRBJ2-4|TRBD1
CASSLVLGTGGSIQYF
TGTGCCAGCAGCTTAGTATTAGGGACAGGGGGCAGCATTCAGTACTTC
>once|TRBV27|TRBJ2-2|.
CASSSWQRNTGELFF
TGTGCCAGCAGTTCATGGCAGAGGAACACCGGGGAGCTGTTTTTT
>few|TRBV7-2|TRBJ2-2|.
CASSLVVAGSGELFF
TGTGCCAGCAGCTTAGTTGTGGCGGGGTCCGGGGAGCTGTTTTTT
>few|TRBV28|TRBJ1-4|.
CASSSLQAGKEKLFF
TGTGCCAGCAGTTCCCTCCAGGCTGGGAAGGAAAAACTGTTTTTT
>.|TRBV24-1|TRBJ2-3|.
CATSDRTLQGKGGTDTQYF
TGTGCCACCAGTGATAGAACATTACAGGGAAAGGGCGGCACAGATACGCAGTATTTT
>.|TRBV5-5|TRBJ1-1|.
CASSWVHTEAFF
TGTGCCAGCAGCTGGGTCCACACTGAAGCTTTCTTT
>.|TRBV29-1|TRBJ1-2|.
CSAPDLYGYTF
TGCAGCGCTCCAGACTTGTATGGCTACACCTTC
>.|TRBV9|TRBJ1-2|.
CASSVGGRDYGYTF
TGTGCCAGCAGCGTAGGGGGGAGGGACTATGGCTACACCTTC
>.|TRBV5-1|TRBJ1-1|.
CASSTPGATEAFF
TGCGCCAGCAGCACCCCCGGGGCCACTGAAGCTTTCTTT
>.|TRBV9|TRBJ1-2|TRBD1
CASSTQGAYGYTF
TGTGCCAGCAGCACACAGGGGGCCTATGGCTACACCTTC
>few|TRBV7-9|TRBJ1-5|TRBD1
CASSSGQGISNQPQHF
TGTGCCAGCAGCTCTGGACAGGGCATTAGCAATCAGCCCCAGCATTTT
>.|TRBV10-3|TRBJ1-2|TRBD1
CAITPQGTYGYTF
TGTGCCATCACTCCACAGGGGACCTATGGCTACACCTTC
>.|TRBV19|TRBJ2-2|.
CASKARADTGELFF
TGTGCCAGTAAGGCACGGGCGGACACCGGGGAGCTGTTTTTT
>.|TRBV2|TRBJ1-2|.
CASSDVGGYGYTF
TGTGCCAGCAGTGATGTGGGTGGCTATGGCTACACCTTC
>once|TRBV6-1|TRBJ1-5|.
CASSEAGGSQPQHF
TGTGCCAGCAGTGAAGCTGGGGGCAGTCAGCCCCAGCATTTT
>.|TRBV14|TRBJ2-7|TRBD2
CASSQGGLANEQYF
TGTGCCAGCAGCCAAGGGGGACTAGCGAACGAGCAGTACTTC
>.|TRBV4-2|TRBJ2-3|TRBD2
CASSQDSTSGEDTQYF
TGTGCCAGCAGCCAAGATTCGACTAGCGGGGAGGATACGCAGTATTTT
>.|TRBV19|TRBJ1-2|.
CASSIGVSNYGYTF
TGTGCCAGTAGTATTGGCGTCAGCAACTATGGCTACACCTTC
>.|TRBV29-1|TRBJ2-1|TRBD2
CSVGGGNEQFF
TGCAGCGTTGGGGGGGGGAATGAGCAGTTCTTC
>.|TRBV19|TRBJ2-3|TRBD2
CASSMRGSGSPGDTQYF
TGTGCCAGTAGTATGAGGGGAAGCGGGAGTCCGGGGGATACGCAGTATTTT
>.|TRBV5-6|TRBJ2-3|.
CASSLARGQSTDTQYF
TGTGCCAGCAGCTTGGCCCGGGGGCAAAGCACAGATACGCAGTATTTT
>.|TRBV24-1|TRBJ2-1|.
CATGQGTPNEQFF
TGTGCCACCGGGCAGGGGACCCCCAATGAGCAGTTCTTC